This TCR beta chain was sequenced during a study of STAT3 mutations in large granular lymphocyte leukemia. Profiling relied on immunoSEQ multiplex PCR, and the TCRdb table lists in-frame clones only, not all of them. The table includes roughly 35,000 clones, about 88% detected once. Notes on this clone: The antigen remains unidentified.

This CDR3 is built from 14 residues. From germline, CDR1 is SGHRS and CDR2 YFSETQ. The V end lost 0 bases, the J end lost 6 bases, and 12 bases lay between the germline ends. Whole-study findings and limits: Some patients had dominant TCR clones larger than their STAT3 mutant burden. Persisting codominant clonotypes may have hidden a small pathogenic clone. Every T-cell large granular lymphocyte leukemia patient had at least one immunodominant TCR beta clonotype. Variable sampling intervals and differing treatment regimens complicated linking therapy response to TCR clonal burden changes. TCR clonotype switching after therapy occurred in about 30% of the 18 patients.

The chain joins TRBV5-1 to TRBJ1-1; D is possibly TRBD1 (5 bases). This receptor was identified in a human donor with T large granular lymphocyte leukemia. Some clones in this sample may be carry-over from other donors' samples. Source material: PBMCs. CDR3 protein: CASSLEGRAAEAFF. In nucleotides, the CDR3 is TGCGCCAGCAGCTTGGAGGGCAGGGCGGCTGAAGCTTTCTTT.